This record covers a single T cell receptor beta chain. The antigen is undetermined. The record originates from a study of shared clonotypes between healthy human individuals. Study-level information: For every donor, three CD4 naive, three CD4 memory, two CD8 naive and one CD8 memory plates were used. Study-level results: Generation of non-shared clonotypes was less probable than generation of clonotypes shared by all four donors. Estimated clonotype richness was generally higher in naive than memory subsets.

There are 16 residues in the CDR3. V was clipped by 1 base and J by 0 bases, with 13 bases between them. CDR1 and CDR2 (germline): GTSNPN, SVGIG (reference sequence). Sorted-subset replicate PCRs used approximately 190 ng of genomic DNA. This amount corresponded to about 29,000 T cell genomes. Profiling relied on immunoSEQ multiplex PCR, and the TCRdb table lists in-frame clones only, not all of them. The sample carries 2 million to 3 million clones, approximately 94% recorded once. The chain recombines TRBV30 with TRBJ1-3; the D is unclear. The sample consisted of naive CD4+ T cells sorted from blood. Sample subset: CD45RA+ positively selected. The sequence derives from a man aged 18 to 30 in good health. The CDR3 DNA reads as TGTGCCTGGAGTGACTATGGGATGAGCTCTGGAAACACCATATATTTT. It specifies CAWSDYGMSSGNTIYF.